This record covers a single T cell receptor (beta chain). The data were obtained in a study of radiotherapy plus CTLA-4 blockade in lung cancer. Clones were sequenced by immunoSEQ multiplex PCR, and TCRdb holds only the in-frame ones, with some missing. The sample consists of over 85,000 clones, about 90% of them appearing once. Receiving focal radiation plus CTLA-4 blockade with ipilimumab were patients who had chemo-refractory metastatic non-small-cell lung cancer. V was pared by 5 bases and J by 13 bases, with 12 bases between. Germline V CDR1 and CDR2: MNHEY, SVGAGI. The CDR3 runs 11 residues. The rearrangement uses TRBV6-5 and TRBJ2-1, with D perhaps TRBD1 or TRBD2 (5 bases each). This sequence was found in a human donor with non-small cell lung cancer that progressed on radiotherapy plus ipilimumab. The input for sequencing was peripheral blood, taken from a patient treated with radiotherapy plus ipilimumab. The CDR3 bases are TGTGCCAGCAGTACTCCGGGGCTTCAGTTCTTC. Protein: CASSTPGLQFF.